The 25 T cell receptor beta chains below were found in one sample sequenced in a study of T cells in Graves' hyperthyroidism and ophthalmopathy. It was RNA transcripts that yielded the amplified TCR beta CDR3 regions. HTBI primers drove first-round RT-PCR of the TCR CDR3. TCRdb processed the multiplex PCR reads anew with MiXCR; each CDR3 protein has one entry. The sample lists roughly 530,000 distinct CDR3 sequences, 17% occurring once. Sequencing input: blood. The source of these receptors is a woman aged 18-35 years with Graves' ophthalmopathy.

This clonotype was seen at least ten times. V usage is TRBV28 and J usage is TRBJ2-5; 8 bases are a match to TRBD1. This CDR3 region has 14 residues. Germline CDR1 is MDHEN and CDR2 is SYDVKM. Unmatched junction bases numbered 6, after V lost 5 bases and J lost 4 bases. The CDR3 coding sequence is TGTGCCAGCAGTACAGGGGGGATCGGAGAGACCCAGTACTTC. It is translated as CASSTGGIGETQYF. The whole variable domain, filled in from reference TRBV28 and TRBJ2-5, reads DVKVTQSSRYLVKRTGEKVFLECVQDMDHENMFWYRQDPGLGLRLIYFSYDVKMKEKGDIPEGYSVSREKKERFSLILESASTNQTSMYLCASSTGGIGETQYFGPGTRLLVL.

This clonotype was detected ten times or more. This chain uses TRBV5-1 with TRBJ2-3, with 14 bases identical to TRBD2. V shed 4 bases and J 9 bases; nucleotides not matched to a gene: 10. The CDR3 covers 16 residues. Germline V CDR1 and CDR2: SGHRS, YFSETQ. CDR3 in amino acids: CASSVTTTSGRGTQYF. The CDR3 bases are TGCGCCAGCAGCGTTACAACGACTAGCGGGAGGGGGACGCAGTATTTT.

The sample holds many counts of this clonotype. The gene calls are TRBV6-1 and TRBJ2-7, with TRBD1 matching over 9 bases. Germline V lookup: CDR1 MNHNS, CDR2 SASEGT. V lost 6 bases, J lost 5 bases, and 8 bases stayed unmatched. The CDR3 length is 14 residues. Written as DNA, the CDR3 is TGTGCCAGCAGACTAGCCGGGACAGGGAACGAGCAGTACTTC. Amino acids: CASRLAGTGNEQYF.

The chain uses TRBV20-1 and TRBJ2-1, with D tentatively TRBD1 or TRBD2 (6 bases each). Trimming removed 3 bases at V and 6 bases at J, with 15 bases between. CDR1 and CDR2 from the germline V gene are DFQATT and SNEGSKA (reference sequence). The CDR3 loop spans 14 amino acids. The CDR3 spells CSARGGVRGNEQFF. The CDR3 DNA reads TGCAGTGCTAGGGGGGGCGTGCGGGGCAATGAGCAGTTCTTC.

The chain links TRBV20-1 to TRBJ2-3; possible D gene TRBD2, 6 bases. This CDR3 contains 15 residues. The ends were cut back, 6 bases at V and 0 bases at J, with 16 bases in the middle. Per germline, CDR1 DFQATT and CDR2 SNEGSKA (reference sequence). As DNA, the CDR3 is TGCAGTGCCTTAAATAGCGGAGCTAGCACAGATACGCAGTATTTT. Residues: CSALNSGASTDTQYF.

This clonotype was found a few times. The chain couples TRBV30 to TRBJ2-1, with D hard to call. Germline loops: CDR1 GTSNPN, CDR2 SVGIG (reference sequence). CDR3 length: 13 residues. V was shortened by 1 base and J by 9 bases, with 13 bases between the two germline ends. Written as DNA, the CDR3 is TGTGCCTGGAGTGAGTTTAACCTAGGTGAGCAGTTCTTC. This sequence encodes CAWSEFNLGEQFF.

This clonotype was detected many times. This rearrangement joins TRBV2 to TRBJ1-3; TRBD1 matches 7 bases. This CDR3 is built from 15 residues. The junction had 5 bases not matched to a gene; V was cut back by 6 bases and J by 0 bases. Germline CDR1 SNHLY, CDR2 FYNNEI. In nucleotides, the CDR3 is TGTGCCAGCAGACCGACAGGGTCCTCTGGAAACACCATATATTTT. It yields the protein CASRPTGSSGNTIYF.

This clonotype was found many times. The genes are TRBV30 and TRBJ2-3; TRBD2 matches 15 bases. The CDR3 contains 15 residues. CDR1 GTSNPN and CDR2 SVGIG come from the germline V gene (reference sequence). After removal of 5 bases from V and 2 bases from J, the junction contained 2 bases not matched to a gene. In DNA, the CDR3 is TGTGCCTGGGGGACTAGCGGGGGGTACACAGATACGCAGTATTTT. Translation gives CAWGTSGGYTDTQYF.

The V gene is TRBV13, the J gene TRBJ2-7, with TRBD2 as a possible D gene (6 bases). This CDR3 is built from 14 residues. Germline V gene lookup returns CDR1 PRHDT and CDR2 FYEKMQ (reference sequence). V dropped 7 bases and J dropped 0 bases, with 13 bases sitting between them. The CDR3, as DNA: TGTGCCAGCAATGGGCGGGGAAGCTCCTACGAGCAGTACTTC. Encoded protein: CASNGRGSSYEQYF. Complete variable domain (other parts from reference TRBV13 and TRBJ2-7): AAGVIQSPRHLIKEKRETATLKCYPIPRHDTVYWYQQGPGQDPQFLISFYEKMQSDKGSIPDRFSAQQFSDYHSELNMSSLELGDSALYFCASNGRGSSYEQYFGPGTRLTVT.

This clonotype was observed a handful of times. The rearrangement joins TRBV5-1 to TRBJ2-3; 15 positions match TRBD2. V dropped 1 base and J dropped 6; count of bases not matched to a gene: 6. Per germline, CDR1 SGHRS and CDR2 YFSETQ. The CDR3 has 17 amino acids. In nucleotides, the CDR3 is TGCGCCAGCAGCTTGCCGGGACTAGCGGGAGGCGGCGATACGCAGTATTTT. It yields the protein CASSLPGLAGGGDTQYF.

This clonotype was counted ten times or more. V gene TRBV7-2 combines with J gene TRBJ2-3; TRBD2 matches 10 bases. Germline V gene sequence: CDR1 SGHTA, CDR2 FQGNSA. J lost 3 bases, V lost 4 bases, and 4 bases had no gene match. The CDR3 runs to 15 residues. CDR3 loop: CASSSLAGDTDTQYF. Written as DNA, the CDR3 is TGTGCCAGCAGCTCGCTAGCGGGAGATACAGATACGCAGTATTTT.

The chain links TRBV7-9 to TRBJ1-2; 9 bases are shared with TRBD1. The CDR3 is 14 amino acids. J lost 7 bases, V lost 3 bases, and 6 bases had no gene match. Germline CDR1 and CDR2: SEHNR and FQNEAQ (reference sequence). In nucleotides, the CDR3 is TGTGCCAGCAGCTTTGGGACAGGGTTGTCTGGCTACACCTTC. Encoded protein: CASSFGTGLSGYTF.

This clonotype was observed many times. DNA of the CDR3: TGTGCCAGCAGCTTAGCGGGAGTAGCGGCCGGGACAGATACGCAGTATTTT. It yields the protein CASSLAGVAAGTDTQYF. V and J are TRBV7-8 and TRBJ2-3, with TRBD2 as a possible D gene (6 bases). CDR1 and CDR2 (germline): SGHVS, FQNEAQ. CDR3 length: 17 amino acids. Trimming left V 0 bases short and J 3 bases short, with 16 bases between.

The chain joins TRBV29-1 to TRBJ2-3; D might be TRBD1 or TRBD2, each matching 5 bases. V was pared by 6 bases and J by 0 bases, with 19 bases between. In germline, CDR1 is SQVTM, CDR2 ANQGSEA. The CDR3 consists of 16 residues. The CDR3 DNA follows: TGCAGCGTCCGAGGGCTCACAGGATCGAGCACAGATACGCAGTATTTT. As protein: CSVRGLTGSSTDTQYF.

This clonotype has a handful of counts. This chain joins TRBV7-9 and TRBJ2-1, with 7 bases fitting TRBD1. CDR1 is SEHNR, CDR2 FQNEAQ, per germline (reference sequence). The CDR3 spans 18 residues. V dropped 5 bases and J dropped 2; count of bases not matched to a gene: 15. The CDR3, as DNA: TGTGCCAGCAGCCCCACTACACCCCGGGACAGTCCCTACAATGAGCAGTTCTTC. Its protein is CASSPTTPRDSPYNEQFF.

This clonotype appeared many times. The chain carries TRBV20-1 and TRBJ1-1, with D possibly being TRBD1 (5 bases). The V end was cut by 6 bases, the J end by 2 bases, with 10 bases between. There are 12 residues in the CDR3. From germline, CDR1 is DFQATT and CDR2 SNEGSKA (reference sequence). The CDR3 DNA is TGCAGTGCCTGGCGGACAAACACTGAAGCTTTCTTT. This translates into CSAWRTNTEAFF.

This clonotype appeared many times. This chain uses TRBV28 with TRBJ2-3; D is uncertain. Trimming pared 6 bases from V and 3 bases from J, leaving 13 bases between. From germline, CDR1 is MDHEN and CDR2 SYDVKM. The CDR3 covers 14 residues. The CDR3 region is CASSPDQVTDTQYF. CDR3 coding DNA: TGTGCCAGCAGCCCGGACCAGGTGACAGATACGCAGTATTTT.

This clonotype appeared many times. The rearrangement uses TRBV2 and TRBJ2-7; TRBD1 aligns across 7 bases. The junction had 6 bases not matched to a gene; V was cut back by 8 bases and J by 2 bases. The CDR3 sequence is 13 residues long. Germline CDR1 SNHLY, CDR2 FYNNEI. This CDR3 is CASQNRGAYEQYF. The CDR3 DNA is TGTGCCAGCCAGAACAGGGGAGCCTACGAGCAGTACTTC.

This clonotype was counted between two and nine times. The rearrangement links TRBV27 to TRBJ2-6; D perhaps matches TRBD2 (6 bases). Germline V gene sequence: CDR1 MNHEY, CDR2 SMNVEV (reference sequence). Trimming took 5 bases from V and 7 from J, leaving 18 bases between them. This CDR3 comprises 16 residues. CDR3 residues: CASSAGRASKANVLTF. In nucleotides, the CDR3 is TGTGCCAGCAGTGCGGGACGGGCCTCTAAAGCCAACGTCCTGACTTTC.

The chain employs TRBV7-9 and TRBJ1-3; the D gene is possibly TRBD1 (6 bases). This CDR3 comprises 16 residues. Germline CDR1 reads SEHNR; CDR2 reads FQNEAQ (reference sequence). Between the trimmed V and J ends, which lost 2 bases and 0 bases, there was a span of 11 bases. The CDR3 nucleotides are TGTGCCAGCAGCTTAATCGGGGGGCCCTCTGGAAACACCATATATTTT. As protein: CASSLIGGPSGNTIYF. The whole variable domain, remainder taken from reference TRBV7-9 and TRBJ1-3, is DTGVSQNPRHKITKRGQNVTFRCDPISEHNRLYWYRQTLGQGPEFLTYFQNEAQLEKSRLLSDRFSAERPKGSFSTLEIQRTEQGDSAMYLCASSLIGGPSGNTIYFGEGSWLTVV.

This clonotype showed up many times. The J gene is TRBJ2-1, the V gene TRBV7-9; D perhaps matches TRBD2 (6 bases). Looked up from germline, CDR1 is SEHNR and CDR2 is FQNEAQ (reference sequence). The CDR3 extends over 14 amino acids. Between the trimmed V and J ends, which lost 3 bases and 4 bases, there was a span of 10 bases. The CDR3 is CASSFGTLYNEQFF. The CDR3 DNA reads as TGTGCCAGCAGCTTCGGGACTCTTTACAATGAGCAGTTCTTC. The full variable domain, with the rest looked up from reference TRBV7-9 and TRBJ2-1, is DTGVSQNPRHKITKRGQNVTFRCDPISEHNRLYWYRQTLGQGPEFLTYFQNEAQLEKSRLLSDRFSAERPKGSFSTLEIQRTEQGDSAMYLCASSFGTLYNEQFFGPGTRLTVL.

The chain links TRBV28 to TRBJ1-2; D gene unclear. Per the germline V gene, CDR1 is MDHEN and CDR2 is SYDVKM. The CDR3 spans 13 residues. V lost 5 bases and J lost 4, with 11 bases in between. This CDR3 is CASSGPEIYGYTF. CDR3 DNA sequence: TGTGCCAGCAGTGGTCCAGAGATCTATGGCTACACCTTC.

This clonotype was detected many times. The chain uses TRBV3-1 and TRBJ2-1; 10 bases align to TRBD1. Germline V gives CDR1 LGHDT, CDR2 YNNKEL (reference sequence). V lost 5 bases and J lost 9; bases outside the gene matches: 7. The CDR3 contains 14 residues. The CDR3 protein is CASSKMTGGSEQFF. In nucleotides, the CDR3 is TGTGCCAGCAGCAAGATGACAGGGGGCAGTGAGCAGTTCTTC.

This clonotype appeared a few times. The gene calls are TRBV27 and TRBJ1-6; D is perhaps TRBD1 (5 bases). Looked up from germline, CDR1 is MNHEY and CDR2 is SMNVEV (reference sequence). Trimming left V 5 bases short and J 7 bases short, with 21 bases between. The CDR3 extends over 17 amino acids. CDR3 loop: CASSHVWVWGGNSPLHF. The CDR3 coding sequence is TGTGCCAGCAGTCATGTTTGGGTATGGGGGGGGAATTCACCCCTCCACTTT.

V is TRBV10-3 and J is TRBJ2-3, with D perhaps matching TRBD2 (5 bases). CDR1 ENHRY and CDR2 SYGVKD come from the germline V gene. The CDR3 is made up of 14 amino acids. Trimming removed 6 bases at V and 5 bases at J, with 15 bases between. CDR3 nucleotides: TGTGCCATCAGGGACTCGCGTGGTGGAGATACGCAGTATTTT. Its protein product is CAIRDSRGGDTQYF.